These 20 T cell receptor beta chains originate from one sample sequenced in a study of beta chain features in type 1 diabetes. Sequenced material consisted of expressed TCRB transcripts (all of the isolated RNA was reverse transcribed). Generated by immunoSEQ multiplex PCR, the TCRdb table keeps only in-frame clones and is missing some. The sample has hundreds of thousands of clones, less than 20% seen once; the top ten hold under 0.095%. Sequenced: naive CD4+ T cells from blood. The receptors stem from a man aged 18 to 35 in good health.

In this sample, this clone turned up a few times. The sample holds other DNA sequences that translate to the same CDR3. The chain carries TRBV20-1 and TRBJ2-1; D unresolved. CDR3 length equals 10 residues. V was shortened by 3 bases and J by 7 bases, with 4 bases between the two germline ends. The germline V gene has CDR1 DFQATT and CDR2 SNEGSKA (reference sequence). The DNA for the CDR3 is TGCAGTGCTAGTCGTAATGAGCAGTTCTTC. It is translated as CSASRNEQFF.

The gene calls are TRBV7-8 and TRBJ2-1, with 9 positions matching TRBD2. The length of the CDR3 is 14 residues. V trimming: 8 bases; J trimming: 7 bases; junction bases outside the gene matches: 9. Germline CDR1 and CDR2: SGHVS and FQNEAQ. Here the CDR3 DNA reads TGTGCCAGCCGACCGGCGGGAGGGACAAATGAGCAGTTCTTC. Translation: CASRPAGGTNEQFF.

This clone appeared a few times. The CDR3 bases are TGTGCCAGCAGCGTAGAGGGGGGAGGCAATCAGCCCCAGCATTTT. It yields the protein CASSVEGGGNQPQHF. The chain combines TRBV9 with TRBJ1-5; the D gene is possibly TRBD1 (6 bases). The CDR3 is 15 amino acids. Germline assignment: CDR1 SGDLS and CDR2 YYNGEE. The V end was cut by 0 bases, the J end by 2 bases, with 9 bases between.

The sample holds a few counts of this clone. This chain connects TRBV28 to TRBJ2-7; 8 bases map to TRBD1. CDR1 is MDHEN and CDR2 is SYDVKM in the germline V gene. CDR3 size: 14 residues. Trimming cost V 1 base and J 7 bases; bases outside gene matches: 6. The CDR3 protein is CASSLSGQGGEQYF. DNA for the CDR3: TGTGCCAGCAGTTTATCAGGACAGGGTGGAGAGCAGTACTTC.

Worth noting for this clone: The sample has other DNA sequences that encode this CDR3 too. The chain joins TRBV20-1 to TRBJ2-7; D is perhaps TRBD1 or TRBD2 (5 bases each). V was trimmed by 1 base and J by 6 bases, leaving 7 bases between them. This CDR3 is 11 amino acids long. Germline lookup yields CDR1 DFQATT and CDR2 SNEGSKA (reference sequence). CDR3 DNA: TGCAGTGCTAGAGGAGGGGTCGAGCAGTACTTC. It is translated as CSARGGVEQYF.

This clone turned up a few times. This chain uses TRBV7-8 with TRBJ1-3, with D hard to call. CDR3 length: 14 residues. The V gene lost 3 bases and the J gene lost 0 bases, with 6 bases spanning the gap. Germline V lookup: CDR1 SGHVS, CDR2 FQNEAQ. CDR3 amino acids: CASSLQNSGNTIYF. CDR3 nucleotides: TGTGCCAGCAGCTTGCAAAACTCTGGAAACACCATATATTTT.

The gene calls are TRBV9 and TRBJ2-7, with D tentatively TRBD2 (7 bases). V shed 0 bases and J shed 2 bases, with 12 bases lying between them. The CDR3 has 15 amino acids. Looked up from germline, CDR1 is SGDLS and CDR2 is YYNGEE. The CDR3 sequence is CASSVGAGAAYEQYF. CDR3 in DNA: TGTGCCAGCAGCGTAGGGGCGGGGGCCGCCTACGAGCAGTACTTC.

As regards this clone: This specimen includes other DNA sequences encoding the same CDR3. DNA of the CDR3: TGTGCCACCAGCAGAGACAGGGCCCAAGAGACCCAGTACTTC. Residues: CATSRDRAQETQYF. This chain connects TRBV15 to TRBJ2-5, with a tentative D call TRBD1 (5 bases). Germline CDR1 and CDR2: LNHNV and YYDKDF (reference sequence). Deletions cut 0 bases from V and 1 base from J, with 6 bases between. The CDR3 length is 14 residues. Looking up the rest from reference TRBV15 and TRBJ2-5 gives the full variable domain: DAMVIQNPRYQVTQFGKPVTLSCSQTLNHNVMYWYQQKSSQAPKLLFHYYDKDFNNEADTPDNFQSRRPNTSFCFLDIRSPGLGDTAMYLCATSRDRAQETQYFGPGTRLLVL.

This clone was recorded a few times. CDR3 coding DNA: TGTGCCAGCTCACCAGAGGGGGAGACCCAGTACTTC. It codes for CASSPEGETQYF. V is TRBV18 and J is TRBJ2-5; tentatively, D is TRBD1 or TRBD2 (5 bases each). Per germline, CDR1 KGHSH and CDR2 LQKENI. CDR3 length: 12 residues. V shed 2 bases and J shed 5 bases, with 6 bases lying between them.

J is TRBJ1-5 and V is TRBV15, with D perhaps matching TRBD1 (5 bases). Germline CDR1 and CDR2: LNHNV and YYDKDF (reference sequence). The CDR3 totals 15 residues. Trimming stripped 0 bases from V and 5 bases from J, with 11 bases between. Here the CDR3 reads CATSRDRGAYQPQHF. The DNA for the CDR3 is TGTGCCACCAGCAGAGATAGAGGGGCCTATCAGCCCCAGCATTTT.

This clone turned up a few times. This chain joins TRBV7-9 and TRBJ1-5, with D maybe TRBD1 (5 bases). Germline V lookup: CDR1 SEHNR, CDR2 FQNEAQ (reference sequence). The CDR3 is 16 amino acids. V was pared by 3 bases and J by 0 bases, with 12 bases between. The CDR3, as DNA: TGTGCCAGCAGCTTGGGGCAGAGCGATAGCAATCAGCCCCAGCATTTT. Translated, it gives CASSLGQSDSNQPQHF.

This clone was picked up a small number of times. The J gene is TRBJ2-2, the V gene TRBV28; 7 bases map to TRBD1. Germline V gives CDR1 MDHEN, CDR2 SYDVKM. The V and J ends lost 9 bases and 4 bases, in that order; junction bases with no gene match: 5. There are 13 residues in the CDR3. The CDR3 loop reads CASIRQGTGELFF. CDR3 bases: TGTGCCAGTATACGACAGGGCACCGGGGAGCTGTTTTTT.

The chain combines TRBV4-2 with TRBJ2-4; 9 bases map to TRBD2. CDR3 size: 14 residues. Looked up from germline, CDR1 is LGHNA and CDR2 is YNFKEQ. J lost 11 bases, V lost 4 bases, and 9 bases had no gene match. The CDR3 sequence: CASSPSGGGEVQYF. CDR3 bases: TGTGCCAGCAGCCCCTCGGGCGGGGGGGAAGTTCAGTACTTC.

The chain uses TRBV10-3 and TRBJ1-5; no firm D call. The CDR3 contains 14 residues. From germline, CDR1 is ENHRY and CDR2 SYGVKD. V was trimmed by 0 bases and J by 4 bases, leaving 7 bases between them. The CDR3 nucleotides are TGTGCCATCAGTGAGTCAAGCCTAAATCAGCCCCAGCATTTT. It yields the protein CAISESSLNQPQHF.

The V and J genes are TRBV28 and TRBJ1-2, with D hard to call. The V gene lost 9 bases and the J gene lost 0 bases, with 5 bases spanning the gap. This CDR3 region has 11 residues. Germline assignment: CDR1 MDHEN and CDR2 SYDVKM. This CDR3 reads CASEANYGYTF. The CDR3, as DNA: TGTGCCAGTGAAGCTAACTATGGCTACACCTTC.

The chain joins TRBV7-3 to TRBJ2-1; D not resolved. Germline V CDR1 and CDR2: SGHTA, FQGTGA. The CDR3 contains 11 residues. V shed 5 bases and J shed 16 bases, with 15 bases lying between them. The DNA of the CDR3 is TGTGCCAGCAGCGCAGACACCCGGCTTTTCTTC. Protein product: CASSADTRLFF.

The chain carries TRBV6-5 and TRBJ1-1; D might be TRBD1 (6 bases). The germline gives CDR1 MNHEY, CDR2 SVGAGI. Trimming left V 6 bases short and J 7 bases short, with 18 bases between. The CDR3 sequence is 14 residues long. In nucleotides, the CDR3 is TGTGCCAGCAGGCCGATTACAGGGAAACGTGAAGCTTTCTTT. Its protein is CASRPITGKREAFF.

This clone was recorded a few times. The V gene is TRBV7-2, the J gene TRBJ2-1, with 11 bases that match TRBD2. Germline V CDR1 and CDR2: SGHTA, FQGNSA. V shed 5 bases and J 10 bases; nucleotides not matched to a gene: 13. The length of the CDR3 is 16 residues. The CDR3 loop reads CASSIQGTSGRGEQFF. The CDR3, as DNA: TGTGCCAGCAGCATTCAGGGTACTAGCGGGAGAGGGGAGCAGTTCTTC.

The chain joins TRBV5-4 to TRBJ1-1; D not certain. Germline-derived CDR1 and CDR2 are SGHNT and YYREEE (reference sequence). The CDR3 runs to 15 residues. Trimming cost V 3 bases and J 0 bases, with 12 bases left between them. CDR3 bases: TGTGCCAGCAGCTCGGGAGGGCTGTTGAACACTGAAGCTTTCTTT. Amino acid sequence: CASSSGGLLNTEAFF.

The V call is TRBV18, the J call TRBJ1-1; D not resolved. The CDR3 runs to 14 residues. V gave up 6 bases and J gave up 0 bases, with 11 bases separating them. Germline assignment: CDR1 KGHSH and CDR2 LQKENI. CDR3 sequence: CASSQRTVNTEAFF. CDR3 DNA: TGTGCCAGCTCCCAGAGGACGGTGAACACTGAAGCTTTCTTT.